One T cell receptor beta chain is described in this entry. The antigen it binds to is not known. Base qualities are missing; no much larger clone stands one base away. The source of the sample is a study of cytomegalovirus exposure and HLA in healthy donors (dated by TCRdb to about 2017). For the study in its entirety: An earlier analysis of 587 of the donors reported more than 250 Gb of sequence data and 120 million or so unique TCR beta sequences from about 200 million T cells. An early release covering roughly 580 HLA-typed donors comprised approximately 300 gigabases of sequencing data and 65 million to 100 million unique TCR sequences. Among the roughly 400 genotyped donors, around 79% belonged to the genetic ancestry cluster associated with self-reported Caucasian donors. The study aimed to test whether cataloging public T cell receptors could reveal signatures of past pathogen exposure. Using immunosequencing, the study profiled T cell repertoires from 550 to 750 subjects and related those repertoires to cytomegalovirus serostatus. Along with the roughly 700-subject first cohort, a separate validation cohort of around 110 different subjects was used. To predict cytomegalovirus infection status, the study combined high-throughput TCR immunosequencing, statistical association of individual TCRs with disease status, and machine learning. In a later analysis, previously published TCR beta repertoires from several hundred donors were re-analyzed and high-resolution HLA genotyping was added so that TCR occurrence patterns could be studied. In the later analysis, no new phenotypic data were used to find candidate immune exposures; instead, reliance was placed on TCR beta sequences and their occurrence across donors. To decide whether each TCR beta V gene segment behaved as functional or pseudogenic, an earlier analysis of some 600 of the donors relied on high-throughput TCR beta sequencing. Donor age, sex, ethnicity and CMV serostatus were compiled together with the repertoire data. A later genetic analysis used genome-wide SNP genotypes for about 55% of the 666 donors, treating that subset as a discovery cohort. All discovery cohort repertoires had been generated on a single sequencing platform. HLA typing covered class I and class II loci at four-digit resolution. The number of donors typed differed by locus, with 629-630 for A, B, C, DRB1 and DQB1, around 500 for DQA1, about 610 for DPA1, and over 400 for DPB1. Roughly 5 DR-DQ haplotypes were handled as single units for association and clustering, since linkage in the cohort was strong. On average, about 200,000 unique TCR beta nucleotide sequences were sequenced per donor among roughly 430 genotyped donors of the cohort, with 15% to 20% of those sequences being non-productive. Beyond this particular receptor, the publication reports: Because the 87-base-pair reads could not distinguish some IMGT-functional V segments, including TRBV6-2 and TRBV6-3, those segments were excluded. When HLA alleles, especially DR and DQ, strongly co-occurred, attributing TCR associations to individual alleles was difficult. Most TCR sequences were seen in very few donors, while some public TCRs were found in many individuals. Compared with the roughly 670-donor mean, donors in an Asian-associated ancestry cluster had fewer N-insertions in productive TCRs, according to a later genetic analysis. Because HLA typing was missing for some donors at each locus, association tests included only the typed subset. In a later analysis, HLA-associated TCR beta chains showed more clonal expansion and lower generation probabilities than non-associated chains that were equally common. In a later genetic analysis, a missense DCLRE1C variant was associated with V-gene and J-gene trimming of TCR beta chains, and the association was replicated in an independent cohort. Roughly uniform sequencing depth across donors was assumed in presence/absence analyses, although this assumption may not hold. Only TCR beta chains were sequenced in this cohort, and the absence of alpha or paired-chain data limited detectable features. Specific HLA alleles were associated with 15,000 to 20,000 TCR beta sequences at a false discovery rate of 0.05 in a later analysis. A later analysis found that TCR association rates varied across HLA loci, with DRB1 alleles showing the most associated TCRs and HLA-C alleles the fewest. Linkage disequilibrium might explain the correlated functional status among segregating V segments, but an unknown experimental factor could not be excluded. Because counts were too low, more than 15 rarely observed V segments, including chromosome 9 orphons, were left out of the earlier analysis of 500 to 650 of the donors. According to a later analysis, parvovirus B19, influenza, CMV and Epstein-Barr virus appeared linked to several top co-occurrence clusters. A further reported finding was that TCR beta sequences accurately predicted the HLA-A and HLA-B alleles for most subjects in the first cohort. In vitro tests confirmed that a few of the cytomegalovirus-associated TCR beta chains recognize cytomegalovirus antigens. In a later analysis, most CMV-associated TCR beta chains were found to appear HLA-restricted, with HLA associations seemingly driven largely by CMV exposure. The study listed approximately 150 TCR beta chains as associated with cytomegalovirus. The authors suggested that the approach could potentially be extended to other disease states and immunological phenotypes. In both the original and validation cohorts, the classifier was reported to diagnose cytomegalovirus status with high specificity and sensitivity. CMV serostatus was the only immune exposure information available for the cohort. The sequencing pipeline was judged likely to have produced a cluster of highly shared sequence variants as a technical artifact. In an earlier analysis of a few hundred of the donors, most TCR beta V segments were observed in productive rearrangements about 90% or about 30% of the time, broadly matching IMGT annotations.

The cohort comprised hundreds of healthy bone marrow donors. Cohort members were all nominally healthy when sampled, although unrecorded immune exposures were likely present. The donor tested CMV seronegative and was one of the 352 seronegative cohort members. A peripheral blood sample was provided by each donor, and peripheral blood mononuclear cells were used for TCR beta sequencing. Genomic DNA was extracted from the blood cell samples with the Qiagen DNeasy Blood Extraction Kit. The CDR3 goes from the cysteine to the phenylalanine over 18 residues. The read is trimmed to its CDR3 DNA, 54 bases read in frame from base 1. The CDR1 and CDR2 encoded by the germline V gene are SGHDT and YYEEEE. V and J are trimmed by 6 bases and 2 bases, and the gene matches miss 14 bases of the junction. Libraries were constructed by the immunoSEQ multiplex PCR assay. A mixture of 60 forward primers for TCR Vbeta segments and 13 reverse primers for TCR Jbeta segments was used in the multiplex PCR. A multiplex PCR assay on genomic DNA amplified the CDR3 region of rearranged TCR beta genes. Amplified TCR beta libraries were sequenced as 87-base-pair reads on the Illumina HiSeq System. The authors' pipeline ran thus. Across the 500 to 750 repertoires, a later analysis counted 75 million to 90 million unique TCR beta chains, roughly 11 million of which were shared by at least two donors. Raw reads were error-corrected and collapsed into unique sequences by a nearest-neighbor algorithm in which closely related sequences were merged to remove PCR and sequencing errors. V, D and J gene segments were assigned by aligning CDR3 sequences to IMGT reference sequences. For a sequence to be retained, a match of at least six nucleotides was required to both a V gene segment and a J gene segment. A rearrangement counted as productive if the CDR3 had no stop codons and remained in frame with V and J, and every other rearrangement counted as non-productive. CDR3 was defined by IMGT convention, running from the second conserved V-encoded cysteine to the conserved J-encoded phenylalanine. In an earlier analysis of 550 to 650 of the donors, sequences lacking an unambiguous match to a single V gene segment were excluded. An earlier analysis of 500 to 600 of the donors classified V segments as functional when productive rearrangements were above 56.7% and as segregating when the standard deviation between donors was above 5%. To diagnose cytomegalovirus status from the catalog of TCR beta chain sequences, a statistical classification framework was built. V and J gene assignment, in a later analysis, came from comparing TCR nucleotide sequences with IMGT/GENE-DB human TR gene sequences. A later analysis assigned CDR3 sequences and most-parsimonious VDJ recombination scenarios with the TCRdist pipeline. In a later analysis, each TCR beta chain was defined by its CDR3 amino acid sequence together with its V-gene family, and reads lacking a unique V-gene family were excluded. To address suspected cross-contamination and a sequencing artifact, a later analysis removed roughly 640 highly shared, low-generation-probability nucleotide sequences. In a later analysis, a clonal expansion index was calculated for each public chain from normalized within-repertoire ranks of inferred template counts. A later analysis computed generation probabilities with a VDJ recombination model fitted to out-of-frame rearrangements, and checked the results against IGoR. A later analysis scored TCR-TCR, TCR-HLA and TCR-CMV co-occurrence with hypergeometric tests, applying a repertoire-size bias correction to TCR pairs. To estimate false discovery rates, a later analysis permuted the HLA or CMV assignments 20 times. A later analysis grouped co-occurring TCRs with DBSCAN, adding TCRdist sequence similarity when clustering within HLA-allele-positive subsets. Repertoires with fewer than 30,000 or more than 120,000 public chains, plus five repertoires with anomalous nucleotide sharing, were excluded from co-occurrence clustering. The source is immuneACCESS, and TCRdb retained only in-frame sequences with V and J called. Part of the clones is not carried over; for the studies checked, unresolved V genes explain less than half of this, and the remainder is unexplained. The V and J calls and clone size are taken from that table; D and trimming were inferred from the DNA. Recorded for this sample are roughly 150,000 clones; approximately 88% of them occurred a single time. The biggest ten clones account for 0.95% to 1.5% of the sample.

Source material: PBMCs. This TCR derives from a boy aged 2 to 10 in good health and CMV-seronegative. The sequence links TRBV5-6 to TRBJ2-6; 7 bases in between match TRBD1. Here the CDR3 is given as CASTLNRGGGPGANVLTF. The DNA sequence reads TGTGCCAGCACCCTCAACAGGGGTGGGGGACCTGGGGCCAACGTCCTGACTTTC.